Listed here are 9 T cell receptor beta chains from one sample, sequenced in a study of naive and memory T cell subsets. Two oligonucleotides, mixed equimolar, formed the beta constant-region primer covering TRBC1 and TRBC2. Nested alpha and beta constant-region primers with the SP2 primer drove four PCR rounds on ligated cDNA. TCRdb redid the calling of the UMI-ligation and nested PCR reads with MiXCR, one entry per CDR3 protein. The table has fewer than 4,500 distinct CDR3 sequences, 5.2% seen once; the top ten hold roughly 24%. Sequenced sample: effector memory CD8+ T cells from blood. Documented subset: effector memory, CD45RA- CD27-. Receptors were obtained from a human donor in good health.

The rearrangement links TRBV27 to TRBJ1-4, with TRBD1 as a possible D gene (6 bases). V dropped 10 bases and J dropped 10 bases, with 13 bases sitting between them. The V gene's germline CDR1 is MNHEY and CDR2 SMNVEV (reference sequence). This CDR3 has 11 amino acids. The CDR3 DNA is TGTGCCACCAGGGGATTTGGAAAACTGTTTTTT. It specifies CATRGFGKLFF.

By frequency in the sample, this clonotype is medium-sized. The rearrangement links TRBV28 to TRBJ1-5; the match to TRBD1 covers 8 bases. Unmatched junction bases numbered 14, after V lost 5 bases and J lost 5 bases. In germline, CDR1 is MDHEN, CDR2 SYDVKM. The CDR3 spans 17 residues. The CDR3 bases are TGTGCCAGCAGTGAATACAGGGGGTCGGGGCTAGATCAGCCCCAGCATTTT. It specifies CASSEYRGSGLDQPQHF.

This clonotype was counted at least ten times. The chain recombines TRBV5-1 with TRBJ2-7, with 10 bases matching TRBD1. Trimming removed 2 bases from V and 3 bases from J; junction bases left unmatched: 5. This CDR3 is built from 15 residues. Germline loops: CDR1 SGHRS, CDR2 YFSETQ. The CDR3 sequence is CASSFGTGDGYEQYF. In DNA, the CDR3 is TGCGCCAGCAGCTTCGGGACAGGGGATGGCTACGAGCAGTACTTC.

The table lists this clonotype with a few counts. The chain is built from TRBV12-3 or TRBV12-4 and TRBJ1-5, with a weak D call TRBD1 (6 bases). CDR3 length equals 17 residues. Trimming removed 3 bases at V and 6 bases at J, with 21 bases between. CDR3 sequence reads: CASSFSASAGGGQPQHF. The DNA of the CDR3 is TGTGCCAGCAGTTTTTCGGCGTCAGCAGGAGGGGGTCAGCCCCAGCATTTT.

This clonotype was recorded many times. The chain combines TRBV27 with TRBJ2-2; 8 bases match TRBD2. Germline loops: CDR1 MNHEY, CDR2 SMNVEV (reference sequence). The J segment lost 3 bases and the V segment lost 11 bases, leaving 11 bases of the junction unmatched. This CDR3 contains 15 residues. The CDR3 spells CASLRSAGDTGELFF. As DNA, the CDR3 is TGTGCCTCCCTACGATCAGCGGGAGACACCGGGGAGCTGTTTTTT.

This clonotype is large. DNA of the CDR3: TGTGCCAGCAGTGAGGTAGCGGGAGCCGGCAATGAGCAGTTCTTC. As protein: CASSEVAGAGNEQFF. The genes are TRBV6-4 and TRBJ2-1; 9 nucleotides align to TRBD2. The germline CDR1 and CDR2 sequences are MRHNA and SNTAGT. The CDR3 runs 15 residues. With V trimmed by 3 bases and J by 6 bases, 6 bases remained unmatched.

CDR3 coding DNA: TGTGCCAGTTTGAGTGCCAGCGGGGAGCTGTTTTTT. Amino acid sequence: CASLSASGELFF. The chain has TRBV12-3 or TRBV12-4 and TRBJ2-2; the D is unclear. The CDR3 totals 12 residues. V was pared by 9 bases and J by 7 bases, with 12 bases between.

The sample holds many counts of this clonotype. The chain couples TRBV4-3 to TRBJ2-4, with D possibly called TRBD1 or TRBD2 (5 bases each). Germline V lookup: CDR1 LGHNA, CDR2 YSLEER. V lost 0 bases and J 7 bases, leaving 13 bases between the germline ends. CDR3 length: 15 residues. CDR3 nucleotide sequence: TGCGCCAGCAGCCAAGACGGGGCGAGACAGAACATTCAGTACTTC. The encoded protein is CASSQDGARQNIQYF.

At least ten counts were recorded for this clonotype. V and J are TRBV20-1 and TRBJ2-7; no reliable D call. CDR1 is DFQATT, CDR2 SNEGSKA, per germline (reference sequence). V dropped 6 bases and J dropped 2 bases, with 8 bases sitting between them. CDR3 length: 11 amino acids. The CDR3 is CSALEAYEQYF. In DNA, the CDR3 is TGCAGTGCCCTCGAGGCCTACGAGCAGTACTTC.